This T cell receptor (beta chain) was captured in a study of T cell repertoires in cytomegalovirus infection. Study in general: In public TCR beta signatures, there were indications of both CMV infection and matching HLA type. Study results and limitations: Cumulative frequency of public TCR beta families picked out carriers of CMV plus the relevant HLA. CMV-specific TCR beta clonotypes restricted by HLA-C were the ones dominating the ex vivo response.

This clonotype has a handful of counts. What it recognizes is unknown. TCRdb processed the reads anew with MiXCR; each CDR3 protein has one entry. The sample gives 49,000 or so distinct CDR3 sequences, roughly 19% of which show up once; 50% to 65% is in the top ten. V trimming: 3 bases; J trimming: 1 base; junction bases outside the gene matches: 2. Germline CDR1 reads SGHDT; CDR2 reads YYEEEE. CDR3 length equals 15 residues. The specimen was CD8+ T cells from cultured PBMCs, collected from culture after CMV antigen stimulation. The chain recombines TRBV5-6 with TRBJ2-3, with 10 bases matching TRBD2. This clonotype was sampled from a human donor in good health (CMV status not recorded). Some clones in this sample may be carry-over from other donors' samples. CDR3 sequence reads: CASSSLAGGTDTQYF. In nucleotides, the CDR3 is TGTGCCAGCAGCTCTCTAGCGGGGGGCACAGATACGCAGTATTTT.